What follows are 20 T cell receptor beta chains derived from one specimen sequenced in a study of T cells in Graves' hyperthyroidism and ophthalmopathy (dated by TCRdb to the late 2010s). Library preparation was by multiplex PCR. For sequencing, an Illumina HiSeq 2000 was employed. The TCR beta CDR3 regions were amplified from the RNA transcripts. The first round of RT-PCR for the TCR CDR3 was performed with the HTBI primer set and the Qiagen OneStep RT-PCR kit. TCRdb reprocessing: public reads trimmed at Q25 with fastp, clones called with MiXCR, in-frame beta chains kept. Merged by CDR3 protein, the rows form single entries marked with the most common genes and DNA. This sample holds some 500,000 distinct CDR3 sequences; roughly a quarter were observed only once. Around 11% of the sample rests with the top ten. Sequences were obtained from blood. Receptor source: a woman aged 25 to 39 with Graves' ophthalmopathy.

This chain uses TRBV10-3 with TRBJ1-2; unclear D gene. The CDR3 runs 14 residues. CDR1 is ENHRY and CDR2 is SYGVKD in the germline V gene. The V and J ends lost 0 bases and 6 bases respectively, with 11 bases between them. The CDR3 region is CAISESQAGDGYTF. CDR3 DNA sequence: TGTGCCATCAGTGAGTCCCAGGCAGGAGATGGCTACACCTTC.

Turning to this clonotype: One junction end does not reproduce the germline sequence, and a read error may be involved. This rearrangement joins TRBV7-2 to TRBJ1-5; D possibly corresponds to TRBD1 (5 bases). This CDR3 is built from 14 residues. Germline CDR1 and CDR2: SGHTA and FQGNSA. The CDR3 DNA reads as TGTGCCAGCAGCGAAGACAGTCACTATCAGCCTCAGCATTTT. It yields the protein CASSEDSHYQPQHF. Supplemented by reference TRBV7-2 and TRBJ1-5, the full variable domain reads GAGVSQSPSNKVTEKGKDVELRCDPISGHTALYWYRQSLGQGLEFLIYFQGNSAPDKSGLPSDRFSAERTGGSVSTLTIQRTQQEDSAVYLCASSEDSHYQPQHFGDGTRLSIL.

CDR3 nucleotides: TGTGCCAGCAGCTTCTCCGACAGCCCCAAGATCAATCAGCCCCAGCATTTT. Translating it yields CASSFSDSPKINQPQHF. V gene TRBV7-3 combines with J gene TRBJ1-5, with TRBD1 as a possible D gene (5 bases). Trimming shortened V by 3 bases and J by 3 bases, and 18 bases separated the two germline ends. From germline, CDR1 is SGHTA and CDR2 FQGTGA. The CDR3 has 17 residues.

The chain recombines TRBV2 with TRBJ2-7; no definite D call. The CDR3 runs to 12 residues. Germline-derived CDR1 and CDR2 are SNHLY and FYNNEI. Between the trimmed V and J ends, which lost 8 bases and 4 bases, there was a span of 12 bases. The DNA for the CDR3 is TGTGCCAGCCTGACGCAGGTTTACGAGCAGTACTTC. Translated: CASLTQVYEQYF.

A single count supports this clonotype. The chain joins TRBV6-5 to TRBJ1-1; the D gene is possibly TRBD1 (6 bases). Per germline, CDR1 MNHEY and CDR2 SVGAGI. The CDR3 is made up of 14 amino acids. V gave up 2 bases and J gave up 4 bases, with 11 bases separating them. CDR3 sequence: CASSYSPRGTEAFF. CDR3 coding DNA: TGTGCCAGCAGTTACAGCCCCAGGGGCACTGAAGCTTTCTTT.

This clonotype was seen repeatedly, ten times or more. V usage is TRBV12-3 or TRBV12-4 and J usage is TRBJ1-3, with D hard to call. Trimming stripped 7 bases from V and 0 bases from J, with 13 bases between. This CDR3 region has 15 residues. The CDR3 protein is CASTLPGSSGNTIYF. The CDR3 DNA sequence: TGTGCCAGCACCTTACCTGGAAGCTCTGGAAACACCATATATTTT.

This clonotype was recorded many times. The CDR3 protein is CASSYSRDREDTEAFF. CDR3 bases: TGTGCCAGCAGTTACTCAAGGGACAGGGAGGACACTGAAGCTTTCTTT. The chain links TRBV6-2 or TRBV6-3 to TRBJ1-1, with 9 bases fitting TRBD1. The CDR3 covers 16 residues. The germline gives CDR1 MNHEY, CDR2 SVGEGT. After removal of 0 bases from V and 3 bases from J, the junction contained 5 bases not matched to a gene.

This clonotype occurred once. This chain connects TRBV4-1 to TRBJ1-5; TRBD1 is a possible D gene (5 bases). Deletions cut 3 bases from V and 0 bases from J, with 21 bases between. Looked up from germline, CDR1 is MGHRA and CDR2 is YSYEKL. CDR3 length: 19 amino acids. In DNA, the CDR3 is TGCGCCAGCAGCCAGACCAGACCCAAACAGGTGGATAGCAATCAGCCCCAGCATTTT. Protein product: CASSQTRPKQVDSNQPQHF.

A note on this clonotype: Relative to the germline gene, one junction end is altered; a read error may explain this. V and J are TRBV6-5 and TRBJ2-5; a weak D match, TRBD2 (5 bases). The CDR3 runs 16 residues. Germline V gene lookup returns CDR1 MNHEY and CDR2 SVGAGI. In DNA, the CDR3 is TGTGCTAGCAGTTACTCAAGTGAAGGACTCCAAGAGACCCAGTACTTC. Translation: CASSYSSEGLQETQYF.

This chain links TRBV20-1 with TRBJ1-2; D call uncertain. Trimming took off 3 bases at V and 4 bases at J, with 12 bases between the two ends. The CDR3 spans 13 residues. From germline, CDR1 is DFQATT and CDR2 SNEGSKA (reference sequence). In DNA form, the CDR3 reads TGCAGTGCTAGCGTGGGGTCGGGCTATGGCTACACCTTC. Its translation: CSASVGSGYGYTF.

This clonotype was picked up many times. V and J are TRBV4-1 and TRBJ2-7; TRBD1 matches 9 bases. With 6 bases clipped from V and 3 bases from J, the junction kept 3 bases outside the gene matches. Germline CDR1 reads MGHRA; CDR2 reads YSYEKL. CDR3 length: 13 residues. The CDR3 here is CASRGTGSYEQYF. In DNA, the CDR3 is TGCGCCAGCAGGGGGACAGGGAGCTACGAGCAGTACTTC.

The chain carries TRBV24-1 and TRBJ2-7, with no clear D. This CDR3 region has 14 residues. Germline assignment: CDR1 KGHDR and CDR2 SFDVKD. Trimming pared 0 bases from V and 5 bases from J, leaving 10 bases between. The CDR3 nucleotides are TGTGCCACCAGTGATTTGAACGTGGGGAACGAGCAGTACTTC. Protein product: CATSDLNVGNEQYF.

This clonotype was seen repeatedly, ten times or more. The V call is TRBV12-3 or TRBV12-4, the J call TRBJ1-5, with unresolved D. This CDR3 is built from 14 residues. Trimming removed 6 bases at V and 0 bases at J, with 9 bases between. CDR3 loop: CASSTVYSNQPQHF. CDR3 sequence (DNA): TGTGCCAGCAGCACCGTTTATAGCAATCAGCCCCAGCATTTT.

In its sample, this clonotype was seen many times. V and J are TRBV12-3 or TRBV12-4 and TRBJ1-6, with 11 bases matching TRBD1. The CDR3 totals 16 residues. After removal of 5 bases from V and 9 bases from J, the junction contained 9 bases not matched to a gene. DNA for the CDR3: TGTGCCAGCAGTACCCTAGGACAGGGGGCTGGTTCACCCCTCCACTTT. Translation gives CASSTLGQGAGSPLHF.

This clonotype was seen repeatedly, ten times or more. V is TRBV20-1 and J is TRBJ1-5; 7 bases match TRBD1. J was trimmed by 2 bases and V by 4 bases; bases with no gene match: 8. The germline V gene has CDR1 DFQATT and CDR2 SNEGSKA (reference sequence). The CDR3 loop spans 15 amino acids. This CDR3 reads CSANQGGRGNQPQHF. In DNA, the CDR3 is TGCAGTGCTAACCAGGGGGGCAGGGGCAATCAGCCCCAGCATTTT.

This clonotype was counted a single time. The J gene is TRBJ2-7, the V gene TRBV13; 11 nucleotides agree with TRBD1. Per germline, CDR1 PRHDT and CDR2 FYEKMQ (reference sequence). The CDR3 loop spans 14 amino acids. J lost 7 bases, V lost 6 bases, and 8 bases had no gene match. As DNA, the CDR3 is TGTGCCAGCAGAAGAGGACAGGGGGCTCATGAGCAGTACTTC. As protein: CASRRGQGAHEQYF.

The genes are TRBV27 and TRBJ1-5; weak D call: TRBD1 (6 bases). Deletions cut 6 bases from V and 5 bases from J, with 17 bases between. Germline V gene data show CDR1 as MNHEY and CDR2 as SMNVEV (reference sequence). The CDR3 runs 15 residues. This CDR3 is CASSLTGSGHQPQHF. The CDR3 DNA is TGTGCCAGCAGCCTAACAGGGAGCGGGCATCAGCCCCAGCATTTT.

The V call is TRBV6-1, the J call TRBJ2-5; 9 bases are shared with TRBD1. The V segment lost 6 bases and the J segment 10 bases; nucleotides outside the gene matches: 9. This CDR3 region has 13 residues. Germline V gives CDR1 MNHNS, CDR2 SASEGT. The CDR3 reads CASSPGDREGQYF. In nucleotides, the CDR3 is TGTGCCAGCAGCCCAGGGGACAGGGAGGGCCAGTACTTC.

In its sample, this clonotype was seen many times. The CDR3 DNA reads as TGCAGCGTTGAGGCAGGGAGGCGAGAGACCCAGTACTTC. This translates into CSVEAGRRETQYF. This chain joins TRBV29-1 and TRBJ2-5, with D perhaps matching TRBD2 (6 bases). The V end lost 3 bases, the J end lost 4 bases, and 12 bases lay between the germline ends. The CDR3 is 13 amino acids. CDR1 SQVTM and CDR2 ANQGSEA come from the germline V gene.

The chain has TRBV4-1 and TRBJ2-5; 7 bases are a match to TRBD1. This CDR3 is built from 16 residues. Trimming at V came to 0 bases and at J to 4 bases, leaving 8 bases not matched to a gene. Germline values: CDR1 MGHRA, CDR2 YSYEKL. CDR3 protein: CASSQDRGLGGETQYF. In DNA, the CDR3 is TGCGCCAGCAGCCAAGACAGGGGGTTAGGCGGAGAGACCCAGTACTTC.